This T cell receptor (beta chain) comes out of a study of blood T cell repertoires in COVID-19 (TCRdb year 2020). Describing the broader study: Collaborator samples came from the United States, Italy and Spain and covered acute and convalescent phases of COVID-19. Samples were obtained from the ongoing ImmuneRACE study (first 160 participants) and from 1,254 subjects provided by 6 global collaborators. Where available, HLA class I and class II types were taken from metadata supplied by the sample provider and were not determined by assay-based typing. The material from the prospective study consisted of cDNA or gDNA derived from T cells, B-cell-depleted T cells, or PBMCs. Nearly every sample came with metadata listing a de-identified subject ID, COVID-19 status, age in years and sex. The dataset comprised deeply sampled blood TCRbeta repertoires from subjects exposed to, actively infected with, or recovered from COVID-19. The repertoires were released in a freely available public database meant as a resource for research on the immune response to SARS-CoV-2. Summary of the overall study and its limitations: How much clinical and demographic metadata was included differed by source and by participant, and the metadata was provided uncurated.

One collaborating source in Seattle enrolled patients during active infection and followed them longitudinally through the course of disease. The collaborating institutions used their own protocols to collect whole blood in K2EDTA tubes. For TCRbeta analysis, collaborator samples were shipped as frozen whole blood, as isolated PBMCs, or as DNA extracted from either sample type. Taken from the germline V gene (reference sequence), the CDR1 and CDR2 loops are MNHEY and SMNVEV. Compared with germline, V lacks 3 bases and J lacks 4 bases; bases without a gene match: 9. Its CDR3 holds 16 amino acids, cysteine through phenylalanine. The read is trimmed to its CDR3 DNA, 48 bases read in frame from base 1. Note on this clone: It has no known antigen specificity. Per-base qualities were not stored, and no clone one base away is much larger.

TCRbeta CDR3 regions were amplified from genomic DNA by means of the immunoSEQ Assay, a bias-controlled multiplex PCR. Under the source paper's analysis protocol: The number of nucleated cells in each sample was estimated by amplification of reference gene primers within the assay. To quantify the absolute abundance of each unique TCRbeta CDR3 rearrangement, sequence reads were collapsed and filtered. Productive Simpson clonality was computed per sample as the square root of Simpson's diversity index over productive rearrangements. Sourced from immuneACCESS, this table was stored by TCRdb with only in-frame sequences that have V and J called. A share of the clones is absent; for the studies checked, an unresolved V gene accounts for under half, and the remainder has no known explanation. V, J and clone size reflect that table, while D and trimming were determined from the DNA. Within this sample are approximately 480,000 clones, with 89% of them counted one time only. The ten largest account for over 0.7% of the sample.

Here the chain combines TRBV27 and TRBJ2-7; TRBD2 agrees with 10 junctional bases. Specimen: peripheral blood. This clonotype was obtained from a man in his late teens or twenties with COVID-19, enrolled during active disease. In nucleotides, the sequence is TGTGCCAGCAGTTTCTTCTTAGCGGGGGGCGTATACGAGCAGTACTTC. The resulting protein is CASSFFLAGGVYEQYF.